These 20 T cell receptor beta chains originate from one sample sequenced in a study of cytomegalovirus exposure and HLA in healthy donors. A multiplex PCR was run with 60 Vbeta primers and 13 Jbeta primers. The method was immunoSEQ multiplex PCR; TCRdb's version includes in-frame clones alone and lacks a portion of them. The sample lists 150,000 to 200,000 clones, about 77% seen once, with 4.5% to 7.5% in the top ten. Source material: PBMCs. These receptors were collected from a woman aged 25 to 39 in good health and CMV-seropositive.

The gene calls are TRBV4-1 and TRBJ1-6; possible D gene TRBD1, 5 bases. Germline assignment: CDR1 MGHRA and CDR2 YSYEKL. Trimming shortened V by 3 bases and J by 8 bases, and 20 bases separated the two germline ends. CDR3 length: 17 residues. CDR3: CASSQRQRLGFDSPLHF. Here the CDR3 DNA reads TGCGCCAGCAGCCAGAGACAGCGTCTGGGGTTTGATTCACCCCTCCACTTT.

CDR3 sequence (DNA): TGTGCCAGTAGGAGAGAAGTAGCCGAGTGGGACACCGGGGAGCTGTTTTTT. Protein product: CASRREVAEWDTGELFF. The chain links TRBV19 to TRBJ2-2, with D hard to call. The CDR3 is 17 amino acids. V was clipped by 6 bases and J by 3 bases, with 20 bases between them. Germline assignment: CDR1 LNHDA and CDR2 SQIVND (reference sequence). The entire variable domain, with the rest obtained from reference TRBV19 and TRBJ2-2, is as follows: DGGITQSPKYLFRKEGQNVTLSCEQNLNHDAMYWYRQDPGQGLRLIYYSQIVNDFQKGDIAEGYSVSREKKESFPLTVTSAQKNPTAFYLCASRREVAEWDTGELFFGEGSRLTVL.

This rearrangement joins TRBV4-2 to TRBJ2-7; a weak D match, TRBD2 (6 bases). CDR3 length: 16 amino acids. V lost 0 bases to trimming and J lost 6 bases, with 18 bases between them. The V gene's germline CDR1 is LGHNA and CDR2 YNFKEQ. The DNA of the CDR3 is TGTGCCAGCAGCCAAGATCTCCTCGGGACTTTAGGCGAGCAGTACTTC. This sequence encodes CASSQDLLGTLGEQYF.

The CDR3 loop is CASSSESWRETQYF. The CDR3, as DNA: TGTGCCAGCAGCTCAGAATCTTGGAGAGAGACCCAGTACTTC. The gene calls are TRBV5-6 and TRBJ2-5; D is undetermined. V lost 3 bases and J 4 bases, leaving 13 bases between the germline ends. Germline CDR1 is SGHDT and CDR2 is YYEEEE. CDR3 length: 14 residues.

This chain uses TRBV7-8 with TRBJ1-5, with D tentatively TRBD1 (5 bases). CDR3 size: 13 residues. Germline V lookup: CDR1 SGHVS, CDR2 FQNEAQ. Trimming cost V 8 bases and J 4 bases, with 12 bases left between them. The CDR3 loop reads CASRGSANQPQHF. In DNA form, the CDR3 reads TGTGCCAGCCGGGGGAGTGCAAATCAGCCCCAGCATTTT.

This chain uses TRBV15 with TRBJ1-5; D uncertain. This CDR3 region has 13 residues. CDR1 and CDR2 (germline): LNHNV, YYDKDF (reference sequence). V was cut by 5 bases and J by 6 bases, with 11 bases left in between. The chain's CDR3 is CATSSLFSQPQHF. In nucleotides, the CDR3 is TGTGCCACCAGCTCGCTGTTCAGTCAGCCCCAGCATTTT.

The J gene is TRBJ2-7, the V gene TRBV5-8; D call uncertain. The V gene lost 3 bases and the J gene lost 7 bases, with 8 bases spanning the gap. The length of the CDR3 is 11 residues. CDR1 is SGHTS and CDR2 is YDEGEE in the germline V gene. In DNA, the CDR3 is TGTGCCAGCAGCTCCGAGTGGGAGCAGTACTTC. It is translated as CASSSEWEQYF. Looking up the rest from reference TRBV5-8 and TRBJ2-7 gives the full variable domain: EAGVTQSPTHLIKTRGQQATLRCSPISGHTSVYWYQQALGLGLQFLLWYDEGEERNRGNFPPRFSGRQFPNYSSELNVNALELEDSALYLCASSSEWEQYFGPGTRLTVT.

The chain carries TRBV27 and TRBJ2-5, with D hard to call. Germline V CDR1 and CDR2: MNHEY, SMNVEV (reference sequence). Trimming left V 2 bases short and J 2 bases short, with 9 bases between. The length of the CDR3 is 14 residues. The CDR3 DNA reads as TGTGCCAGCAGTTTAATGGGCCCACAAGAGACCCAGTACTTC. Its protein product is CASSLMGPQETQYF.

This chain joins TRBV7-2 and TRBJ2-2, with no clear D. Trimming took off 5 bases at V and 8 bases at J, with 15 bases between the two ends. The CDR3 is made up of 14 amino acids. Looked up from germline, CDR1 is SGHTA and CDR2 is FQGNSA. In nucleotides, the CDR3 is TGTGCCAGCAGCCCGCGACTGGGTTTGGGGGAGCTGTTTTTT. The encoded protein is CASSPRLGLGELFF.

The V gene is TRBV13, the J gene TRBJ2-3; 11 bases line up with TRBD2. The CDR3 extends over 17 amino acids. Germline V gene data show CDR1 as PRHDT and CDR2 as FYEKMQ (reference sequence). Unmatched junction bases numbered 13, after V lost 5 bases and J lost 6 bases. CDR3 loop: CASSTSLAGGPLDTQYF. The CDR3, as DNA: TGTGCCAGCAGCACGTCCCTAGCGGGAGGCCCCCTGGATACGCAGTATTTT.

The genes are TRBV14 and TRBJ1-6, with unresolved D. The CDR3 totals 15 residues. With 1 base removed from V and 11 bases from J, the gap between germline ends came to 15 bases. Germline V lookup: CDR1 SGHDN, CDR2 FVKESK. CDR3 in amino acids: CASSQGTGSIAPLHF. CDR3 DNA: TGTGCCAGCAGCCAAGGTACGGGGAGTATTGCACCCCTCCACTTT. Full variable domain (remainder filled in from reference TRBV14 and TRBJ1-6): EAGVTQFPSHSVIEKGQTVTLRCDPISGHDNLYWYRRVMGKEIKFLLHFVKESKQDESGMPNNRFLAERTGGTYSTLKVQPAELEDSGVYFCASSQGTGSIAPLHFGNGTRLTVT.

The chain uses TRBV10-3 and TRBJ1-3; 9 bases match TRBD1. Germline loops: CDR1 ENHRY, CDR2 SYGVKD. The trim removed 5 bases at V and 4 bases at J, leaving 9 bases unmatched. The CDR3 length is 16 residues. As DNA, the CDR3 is TGTGCCATCAGTCGTGAACAGGGGGCTGGAGGAAACACCATATATTTT. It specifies CAISREQGAGGNTIYF.

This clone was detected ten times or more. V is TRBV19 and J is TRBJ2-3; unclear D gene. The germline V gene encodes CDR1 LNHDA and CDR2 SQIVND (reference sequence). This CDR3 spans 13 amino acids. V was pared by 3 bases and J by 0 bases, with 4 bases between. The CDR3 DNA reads TGTGCCAGTAGTATGGCCAGCACAGATACGCAGTATTTT. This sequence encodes CASSMASTDTQYF.

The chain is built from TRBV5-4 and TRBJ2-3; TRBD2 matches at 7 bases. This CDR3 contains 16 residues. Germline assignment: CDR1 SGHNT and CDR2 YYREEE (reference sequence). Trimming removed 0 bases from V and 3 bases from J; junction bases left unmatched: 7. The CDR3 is CASSLARSGTTDTQYF. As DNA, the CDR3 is TGTGCCAGCAGCTTGGCTCGCAGCGGGACTACAGATACGCAGTATTTT. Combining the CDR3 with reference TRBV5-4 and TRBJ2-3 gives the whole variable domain ETGVTQSPTHLIKTRGQQVTLRCSSQSGHNTVSWYQQALGQGPQFIFQYYREEENGRGNFPPRFSGLQFPNYSSELNVNALELDDSALYLCASSLARSGTTDTQYFGPGTRLTVL.

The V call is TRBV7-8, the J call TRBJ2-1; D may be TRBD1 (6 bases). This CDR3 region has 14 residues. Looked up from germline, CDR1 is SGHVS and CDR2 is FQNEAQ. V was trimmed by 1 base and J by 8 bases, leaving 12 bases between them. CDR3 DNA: TGTGCCAGCAGCTTAGAGGACAGTTGGGATGAGCAGTTCTTC. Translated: CASSLEDSWDEQFF.

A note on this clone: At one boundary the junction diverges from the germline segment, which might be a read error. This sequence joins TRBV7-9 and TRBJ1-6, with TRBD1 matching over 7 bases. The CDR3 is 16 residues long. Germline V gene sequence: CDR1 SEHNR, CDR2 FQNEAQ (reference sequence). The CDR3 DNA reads TGTTCCAGCAGCTTAGGTCGGCAGGGGGGCAACTCACCCCTCCACTTT. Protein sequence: CSSSLGRQGGNSPLHF.

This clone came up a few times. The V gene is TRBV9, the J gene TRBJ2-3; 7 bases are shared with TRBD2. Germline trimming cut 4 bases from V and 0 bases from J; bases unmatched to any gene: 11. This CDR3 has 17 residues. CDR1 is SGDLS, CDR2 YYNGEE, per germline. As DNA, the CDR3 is TGTGCCAGCAGCACAACTATGGGGGGGAGGAGCACAGATACGCAGTATTTT. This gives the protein CASSTTMGGRSTDTQYF.

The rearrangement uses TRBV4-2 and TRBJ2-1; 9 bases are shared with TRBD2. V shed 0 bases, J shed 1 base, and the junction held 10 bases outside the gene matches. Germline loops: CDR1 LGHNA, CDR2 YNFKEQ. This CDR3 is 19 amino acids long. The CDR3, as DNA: TGTGCCAGCAGCCAAGAGTCGTCTAGCGGGATACTATCCTACAATGAGCAGTTCTTC. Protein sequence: CASSQESSSGILSYNEQFF.

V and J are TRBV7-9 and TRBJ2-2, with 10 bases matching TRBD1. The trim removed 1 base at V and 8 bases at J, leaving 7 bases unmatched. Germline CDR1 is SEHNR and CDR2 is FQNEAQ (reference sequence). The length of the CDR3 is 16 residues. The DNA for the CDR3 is TGTGCCAGCAGCTTAGGCACGGGACAGGGGCCAGGGGAGCTGTTTTTT. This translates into CASSLGTGQGPGELFF.

CDR3 in DNA: TGTGCCAGCAGGGAACCGGTACCCAGGGGAGATACGCAGTATTTT. Protein: CASREPVPRGDTQYF. The rearrangement links TRBV7-2 to TRBJ2-3, with D possibly being TRBD1 (6 bases). The CDR3 loop spans 15 amino acids. Germline values: CDR1 SGHTA, CDR2 FQGNSA. V was cut by 6 bases and J by 5 bases, with 18 bases left in between. The full variable domain, in which reference TRBV7-2 and TRBJ2-3 provide the parts outside the CDR3, is GAGVSQSPSNKVTEKGKDVELRCDPISGHTALYWYRQSLGQGLEFLIYFQGNSAPDKSGLPSDRFSAERTGGSVSTLTIQRTQQEDSAVYLCASREPVPRGDTQYFGPGTRLTVL.